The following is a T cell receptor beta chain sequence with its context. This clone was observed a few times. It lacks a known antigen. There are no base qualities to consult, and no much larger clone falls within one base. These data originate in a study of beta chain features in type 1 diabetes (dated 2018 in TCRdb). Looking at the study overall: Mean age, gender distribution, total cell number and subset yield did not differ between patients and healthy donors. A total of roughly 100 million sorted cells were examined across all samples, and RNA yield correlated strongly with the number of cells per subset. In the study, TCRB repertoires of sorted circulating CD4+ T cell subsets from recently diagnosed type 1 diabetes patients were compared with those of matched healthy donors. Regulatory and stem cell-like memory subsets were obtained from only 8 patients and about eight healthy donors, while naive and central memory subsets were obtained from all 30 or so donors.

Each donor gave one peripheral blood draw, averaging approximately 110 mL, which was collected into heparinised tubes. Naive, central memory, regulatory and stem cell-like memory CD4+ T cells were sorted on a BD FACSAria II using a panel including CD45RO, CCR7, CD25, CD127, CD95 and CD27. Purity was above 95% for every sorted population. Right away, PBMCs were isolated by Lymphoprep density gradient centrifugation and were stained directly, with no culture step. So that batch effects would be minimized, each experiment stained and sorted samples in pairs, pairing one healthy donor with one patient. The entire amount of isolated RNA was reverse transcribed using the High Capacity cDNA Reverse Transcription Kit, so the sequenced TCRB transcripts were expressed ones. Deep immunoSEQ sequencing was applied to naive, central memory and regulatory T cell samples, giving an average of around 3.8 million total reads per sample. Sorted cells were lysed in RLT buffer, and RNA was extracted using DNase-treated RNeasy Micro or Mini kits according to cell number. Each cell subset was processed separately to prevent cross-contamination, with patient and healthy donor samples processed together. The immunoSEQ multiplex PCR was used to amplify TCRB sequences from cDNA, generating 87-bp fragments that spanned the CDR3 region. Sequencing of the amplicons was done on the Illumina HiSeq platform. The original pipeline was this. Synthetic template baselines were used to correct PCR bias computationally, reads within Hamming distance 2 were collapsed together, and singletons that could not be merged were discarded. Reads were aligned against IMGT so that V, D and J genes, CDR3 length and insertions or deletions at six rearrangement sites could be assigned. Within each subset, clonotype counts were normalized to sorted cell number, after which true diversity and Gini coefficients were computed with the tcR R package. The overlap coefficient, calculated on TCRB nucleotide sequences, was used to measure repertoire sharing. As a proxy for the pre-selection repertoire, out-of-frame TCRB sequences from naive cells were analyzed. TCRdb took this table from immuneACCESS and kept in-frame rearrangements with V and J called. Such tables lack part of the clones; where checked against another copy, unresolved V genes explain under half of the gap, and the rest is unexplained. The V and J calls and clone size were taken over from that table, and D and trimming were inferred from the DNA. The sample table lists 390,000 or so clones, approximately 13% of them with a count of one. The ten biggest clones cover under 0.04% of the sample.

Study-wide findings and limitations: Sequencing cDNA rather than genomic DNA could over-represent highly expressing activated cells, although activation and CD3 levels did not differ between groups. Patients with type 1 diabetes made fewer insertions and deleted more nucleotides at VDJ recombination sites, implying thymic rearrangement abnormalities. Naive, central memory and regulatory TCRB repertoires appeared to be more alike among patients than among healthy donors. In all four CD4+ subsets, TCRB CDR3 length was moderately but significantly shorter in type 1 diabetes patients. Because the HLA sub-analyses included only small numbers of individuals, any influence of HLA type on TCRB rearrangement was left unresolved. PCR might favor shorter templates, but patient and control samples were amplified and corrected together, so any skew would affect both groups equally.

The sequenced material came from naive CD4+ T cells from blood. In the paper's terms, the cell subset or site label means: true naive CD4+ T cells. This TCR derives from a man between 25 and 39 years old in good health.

In nucleotides, the sequence is TGTGCCAGCAGCTTAGCGGGAGACTTTGGCACGCAGTATTTT. This codes for CASSLAGDFGTQYF. The receptor chain draws on TRBV7-6 and TRBJ2-3; perhaps TRBD2 is the D gene, with 5 bases matching. CDR1 SGHVS and CDR2 FNYEAQ were looked up in the germline V gene. Relative to germline, V is 0 bases shorter and J is 9 bases shorter, with 13 bases between their ends. The CDR3, from cysteine to phenylalanine, totals 14 residues. Only the CDR3 region is kept as DNA, spanning 42 bases read in frame from base 1.